The T cell receptor (beta chain) described here comes from a study of cytomegalovirus exposure and HLA in healthy donors. For the study at large: Falling in the Caucasian-associated ancestry cluster were about four fifths of a few hundred genotyped donors.

CDR1 is GTSNPN and CDR2 is SVGIG in the germline V gene (reference sequence). This CDR3 spans 14 amino acids. Vbeta (60) and Jbeta (13) primers were used in the PCR. Clones were sequenced by immunoSEQ multiplex PCR, and TCRdb holds only the in-frame ones, with some missing. This table holds 200,000 or so clones, 75% to 85% found once. This clonotype was sampled from a woman aged 18 to 35 in good health and CMV-seropositive. The material sequenced was PBMCs. J is TRBJ1-2 and V is TRBV30, with 7 positions matching TRBD1. The CDR3 nucleotides are TGTGTGAACCTTGCTAAGGGGACAGACTATGGCTACACCTTC. It encodes CVNLAKGTDYGYTF.